Given below is one TCR beta chain in context. This entry comes from a study of cytomegalovirus exposure and HLA in healthy donors. CDR1 SGHRS and CDR2 YFSETQ come from the germline V gene. V was cut by 7 bases and J by 4 bases, with 14 bases left in between. The CDR3 consists of 13 residues. Vbeta (60) and Jbeta (13) primers were used in the PCR. The protocol was immunoSEQ multiplex PCR, while the TCRdb copy is restricted to in-frame clones and leaves out a portion. The sample carries more than 200,000 clones, roughly 68% recorded once. The chain has TRBV5-1 and TRBJ2-5; the D gene is possibly TRBD2 (5 bases). This receptor was obtained from a man aged 35 to 55 in good health and CMV-seropositive. The sequenced sample consisted of PBMCs. CDR3 residues: CASQLGLGETQYF. The CDR3, as DNA: TGCGCCAGCCAACTAGGGCTTGGAGAGACCCAGTACTTC.